The entry that follows covers one TCR beta chain sequence. The target antigen is unknown. The record originates from a study of T cell repertoires in cytomegalovirus infection. In the study overall: Selection of CMV epitopes for the study included recently identified HLA-C-restricted and well-studied HLA-B-restricted ones. CMV infection plus the matching HLA type was flagged by public TCR beta signatures.

TCRdb ran MiXCR on the reads and lists one entry per CDR3 protein. The profile shows about 920,000 distinct CDR3 sequences, roughly 30% of them singletons. V was pared by 5 bases and J by 6 bases, with 11 bases between. Germline lookup yields CDR1 SQVTM and CDR2 ANQGSEA. The CDR3 consists of 12 residues. Study-wide results and limits: HLA-C-restricted, CMV-specific TCR beta clonotypes were dominant ex vivo.

The TCR originated in a human donor in good health (CMV status not recorded). Some clones in this sample may be carry-over from other donors' samples. The chain carries TRBV29-1 and TRBJ1-5, with TRBD1 as a possible D gene (5 bases). The input for sequencing was cultured CD8+ T cells from PBMCs, taken from culture after CMV antigen stimulation. The CDR3 sequence is CSVPRQFQPQHF. The CDR3 DNA sequence: TGCAGCGTTCCCCGACAGTTTCAGCCCCAGCATTTT.